The 12 T cell receptor beta chains reported below all come from one sample, sequenced in a study of blood T cells in healthy people across ages. PCR was performed a second time for roughly 7 to 11 cycles using a sample-barcoded 5' primer and a J-beta primer mix. TCRdb analysed the 5' RACE reads with MiXCR anew, one entry per CDR3 protein. The sample consists of about 1.8 million distinct CDR3 sequences, around half of them appearing once. Sequencing was performed on blood. Every receptor here comes from a woman between 40 and 55 years old in good health.

The chain is built from TRBV20-1 and TRBJ2-2; D remains ambiguous. V was clipped by 3 bases and J by 0 bases, with 14 bases between them. This CDR3 has 16 amino acids. Germline V gives CDR1 DFQATT, CDR2 SNEGSKA (reference sequence). The CDR3 protein is CSARGPLSTNTGELFF. As DNA, the CDR3 is TGCAGTGCTAGGGGCCCCCTTTCCACGAACACCGGGGAGCTGTTTTTT.

This clonotype was picked up a small number of times. The chain is built from TRBV2 and TRBJ1-2, with D perhaps TRBD1 (5 bases). V lost 0 bases and J 0 bases, leaving 11 bases between the germline ends. CDR1 SNHLY and CDR2 FYNNEI come from the germline V gene. The CDR3 runs to 16 residues. In nucleotides, the CDR3 is TGTGCCAGCAGTGAAGCGGAGGGGCGAGCTAACTATGGCTACACCTTC. Protein product: CASSEAEGRANYGYTF.

This clonotype has just one count. The CDR3 is CASSLDIAPDTQYF. In nucleotides, the CDR3 is TGTGCCAGCAGCTTAGACATAGCACCAGATACGCAGTATTTT. The chain combines TRBV7-2 with TRBJ2-3, with D unclear. Germline assignment: CDR1 SGHTA and CDR2 FQGNSA. V lost 1 base, J lost 4 bases, and 9 bases lay in between. This CDR3 has 14 amino acids.

The chain has TRBV12-3 or TRBV12-4 and TRBJ1-5, with D unclear. The V end lost 1 base, the J end lost 7 bases, and 11 bases lay between the germline ends. The CDR3 contains 14 residues. In DNA form, the CDR3 reads TGTGCCAGCAGTTTAGGGACGTTGGGGCAGCCCCAGCATTTT. It yields the protein CASSLGTLGQPQHF.

The rearrangement links TRBV6-5 to TRBJ2-1, with D possibly being TRBD2 (5 bases). The V gene lost 2 bases and the J gene lost 8 bases, with 16 bases spanning the gap. The CDR3 has 15 residues. Germline CDR1 is MNHEY and CDR2 is SVGAGI. In DNA form, the CDR3 reads TGTGCCAGCAGTTACATTCTGACTACAGCGGATGAGCAGTTCTTC. Its translation: CASSYILTTADEQFF.

The genes are TRBV20-1 and TRBJ2-5, with 7 bases aligning to TRBD2. The V segment lost 7 bases and the J segment 5 bases; nucleotides outside the gene matches: 10. The germline V gene encodes CDR1 DFQATT and CDR2 SNEGSKA (reference sequence). The CDR3 extends over 13 amino acids. CDR3 sequence reads: CSGRGNNGETQYF. In nucleotides, the CDR3 is TGCAGTGGGCGGGGGAATAATGGGGAGACCCAGTACTTC.

J is TRBJ1-5 and V is TRBV6-2 or TRBV6-3; D not resolved. Germline CDR1 is MNHEY and CDR2 is SVGEGT. This CDR3 has 15 residues. V lost 5 bases and J 2 bases, leaving 13 bases between the germline ends. This CDR3 reads CASSQAGLGNQPQHF. CDR3 bases: TGTGCCAGCAGTCAAGCCGGGTTGGGCAATCAGCCCCAGCATTTT.

The rearrangement links TRBV4-3 to TRBJ1-1; 8 bases align to TRBD1. Trimming took 0 bases from V and 2 from J; bases not matched to a gene: 5. Germline-derived CDR1 and CDR2 are LGHNA and YSLEER. The CDR3 sequence is 16 residues long. The DNA for the CDR3 is TGCGCCAGCAGCCAAGACTCAACAGGGGGAAACACTGAAGCTTTCTTT. It yields the protein CASSQDSTGGNTEAFF.

This sequence joins TRBV29-1 and TRBJ2-2, with D perhaps TRBD2 (5 bases). CDR1 and CDR2 from the germline V gene are SQVTM and ANQGSEA. CDR3 length: 12 residues. The V gene lost 1 base and the J gene lost 9 bases, with 9 bases spanning the gap. CDR3 residues: CSVEGGFRELFF. DNA for the CDR3: TGCAGCGTTGAAGGCGGGTTTAGGGAGCTGTTTTTT.

This clonotype has more than one count but fewer than ten. The CDR3 DNA reads as TGTGCCAGCAGCCCCGGGGACAGGGTGTCCTACGAGCAGTACTTC. It translates to CASSPGDRVSYEQYF. This chain connects TRBV28 to TRBJ2-7; 9 bases align to TRBD1. CDR3 length: 15 residues. The V and J ends lost 6 bases and 1 base, in that order; junction bases with no gene match: 7. Germline CDR1 MDHEN, CDR2 SYDVKM.

The chain employs TRBV11-3 and TRBJ2-5; 7 bases match TRBD1. J gave up 5 bases and V 1 base, and 7 bases lay outside the gene matches. The CDR3 has 15 residues. Germline V gives CDR1 SGHNT, CDR2 YENEEA. In DNA, the CDR3 is TGTGCCAGCAGCTTAGCGAGGGGGCTTCCGGAGACCCAGTACTTC. It encodes CASSLARGLPETQYF.

This clonotype was counted between two and nine times. This rearrangement joins TRBV12-3 or TRBV12-4 to TRBJ1-6, with 9 bases fitting TRBD1. Trimming at V came to 7 bases and at J to 7 bases, leaving 5 bases not matched to a gene. The CDR3 has 14 amino acids. The CDR3 coding sequence is TGTGCCAGCACCGGGACAGGGACCAATTCACCCCTCCACTTT. Residues: CASTGTGTNSPLHF.